This is a list of T cell receptor beta chains from one sample in a study of shared clonotypes between healthy human individuals. Generated by immunoSEQ multiplex PCR, the TCRdb table keeps only in-frame clones and is missing some. The repertoire has approximately 95,000 clones, around two thirds of them found once; the top ten carry roughly 40%. The specimen sequenced was memory CD8+ T cells sorted from blood. These receptors originate from a man between 25 and 39 years old in good health. The CDR3 runs from the conserved cysteine through the conserved F or W. Each record gives: D gene, clone size, J gene, V gene, CDR3 DNA, CDR3 protein. A D gene is named only where the DNA matches it firmly. Size tells how often a clone was seen (once, few, many) or the class of an expanded clone, and some rows leave it out.

NA | NA | TRBJ2-5 | TRBV2 | TGTGCCAGCAGTGGCACTGTGGTAGGGAGGGAGACCCAGTACTTC | CASSGTVVGRETQYF
TRBD1 | NA | TRBJ1-2 | TRBV5-6 | TGTGCCAGCAGCGCGGACAGGGGACGGGGCTATGGCTACACCTTC | CASSADRGRGYGYTF
NA | NA | TRBJ1-1 | TRBV10-3 | TGTGCCATCAGTGAGTCGAGGCAGTTGAACACTGAAGCTTTCTTT | CAISESRQLNTEAFF
TRBD2 | NA | TRBJ2-3 | TRBV6-4 | TGTGCCAGCAGTGAGACTAGCGGGAGTTTGGATACGCAGTATTTT | CASSETSGSLDTQYF
TRBD1 | NA | TRBJ2-5 | TRBV7-2 | TGTGCCAGCAGCTTAGGGGGACAGGGGACGTACCAAGAGACCCAGTACTTC | CASSLGGQGTYQETQYF
TRBD1 | NA | TRBJ2-1 | TRBV6-5 | TGTGCCAGCAGTTACGGGACAGGGTTTGAGCAGTTCTTC | CASSYGTGFEQFF
TRBD1 | NA | TRBJ2-2 | TRBV9 | TGTGCCAGCAGCGTATCGTGGGACAGGGACACCGGGGAGCTGTTTTTT | CASSVSWDRDTGELFF
TRBD2 | NA | TRBJ2-1 | TRBV2 | TGTGCCAGCAGTGAAAGGCCCCCGACTAGCGGGTATTACAATGAGCAGTTCTTC | CASSERPPTSGYYNEQFF
TRBD1 | NA | TRBJ1-5 | TRBV4-3 | TGCGCCAGCAGCCAGGACAGGGCACGGCAGCCCCAGCATTTT | CASSQDRARQPQHF
NA | NA | TRBJ2-6 | TRBV6-1 | TGTGCCAGCAGTGAAGTAGCGGCATCTGGGGCCAACGTCCTGACTTTC | CASSEVAASGANVLTF
NA | NA | TRBJ2-7 | TRBV27 | TGTGCCAGCAGTTTTGGTGGTTCCTACGAGCAGTACTTC | CASSFGGSYEQYF
NA | NA | TRBJ2-2 | TRBV2 | TGTGCCAGCGAAGCGCCCTCCAACACCGGGGAGCTGTTTTTT | CASEAPSNTGELFF
NA | NA | TRBJ2-4 | TRBV27 | TGTGCCAGCAGTTCCCACACCAGGGGAAATAGAACCATTCAGTACTTC | CASSSHTRGNRTIQYF
NA | few | TRBJ1-1 | TRBV4-1 | TGCGCCAGCAGCGAGGCCGGGGGCTGGGACACTGAAGCTTTCTTT | CASSEAGGWDTEAFF
NA | NA | TRBJ2-2 | TRBV12-5 | TGTGCTAGTGGTTTCGGGGCGACCGGGGAGCTGTTTTTT | CASGFGATGELFF
NA | medium-sized | TRBJ1-2 | TRBV6-6 | TGTGCCAGCTGGGGGGCTATTTTTAGCCGCTATGGCTACACCTTC | CASWGAIFSRYGYTF
NA | few | TRBJ1-1 | TRBV29-1 | TGCAGCGTCCACAGAATGAACACTGAAGCTTTCTTT | CSVHRMNTEAFF
NA | NA | TRBJ2-1 | TRBV14 | TGTGCCAGCAGCCCCCTTGATCGGGGGAATGAGCAGTTCTTC | CASSPLDRGNEQFF
NA | NA | TRBJ2-5 | TRBV5-1 | TGCGCCAGCAGCATTGGGAGTCAGGAGACCCAGTACTTC | CASSIGSQETQYF
TRBD1 | NA | TRBJ2-5 | TRBV29-1 | TGCAGCTCCAGGACAGGGATCGAGACCCAGTACTTC | CSSRTGIETQYF
NA | NA | TRBJ2-1 | TRBV5-1 | TGCGCCAGCAGCTTGGGAGGGGGGCTCGCCTACAATGAGCAGTTCTTC | CASSLGGGLAYNEQFF
NA | NA | TRBJ2-1 | TRBV10-1 | TGCGCCAGCAGCACGGGGCCCCACAATGAGCAGTTCTTC | CASSTGPHNEQFF
NA | many | TRBJ1-1 | TRBV13 | TGTGCCAGCAGCGCCGTCCCTCGAGGGGCTGAAGCTTTCTTT | CASSAVPRGAEAFF
NA | NA | TRBJ2-7 | TRBV5-4 | TGTGCCAGCAGCTTGGAAGGGGTTAAGGTATACGAGCAGTACTTC | CASSLEGVKVYEQYF
NA | NA | TRBJ1-5 | TRBV7-3 | TGTGCCAGCAGCTCTGGGGTACAGCCCCAGCATTTT | CASSSGVQPQHF
TRBD2 | few | TRBJ2-7 | TRBV5-1 | TGCGCCAGCAGAGAATCCGGGACTAGCAGCTTCGAGCAGTACTTC | CASRESGTSSFEQYF
NA | few | TRBJ2-1 | TRBV15 | TGTGCCACCAGCCCGGGACGAGGGGCTAATGAGCAGTTCTTC | CATSPGRGANEQFF
TRBD2 | NA | TRBJ2-7 | TRBV28 | TGTGCCAGCAGTTCCCAAGCGGGAGTTGGTTCCTACGAGCAGTACTTC | CASSSQAGVGSYEQYF
TRBD2 | NA | TRBJ2-1 | TRBV10-3 | TGTGCCATCAGTGGTCTAGCGGGAGGGTTTAGTGAGCAGTTCTTC | CAISGLAGGFSEQFF
NA | NA | TRBJ2-1 | TRBV11-2 | TGTGCCAGCAGCCCCCTCCGGGGGCGAATCTACAATGAGCAGTTCTTC | CASSPLRGRIYNEQFF
TRBD2 | many | TRBJ2-3 | TRBV6-4 | TGTGCCAGCAGTCGACTAGCGGGAGCGGCAGATACGCAGTATTTT | CASSRLAGAADTQYF
TRBD2 | NA | TRBJ2-1 | TRBV27 | TGTGCCAGCAAACTACTAGCGGGAGGATACAATGAGCAGTTCTTC | CASKLLAGGYNEQFF
TRBD2 | NA | TRBJ2-1 | TRBV6-1 | TGTGCCAGCAGTCATCTAGCGGGACGGGACAATGAGCAGTTCTTC | CASSHLAGRDNEQFF
NA | once | TRBJ2-1 | TRBV5-4 | TGTGCCAGCAGCGGGCTGGAAAATGAGCAGTTCTTC | CASSGLENEQFF
NA | NA | TRBJ2-1 | TRBV19 | TGTGCCAGTAGTATTTGGGACAACTCCTACAATGAGCAGTTCTTC | CASSIWDNSYNEQFF
NA | NA | TRBJ2-7 | TRBV5-1 | TGCGCCAGCAGCTTTTCGGGGGCGGTCGTCGAGCAGTACTTC | CASSFSGAVVEQYF
TRBD2 | NA | TRBJ2-1 | TRBV6-1 | TGTGCCAGCAGTGAGGCGGGAGGGGCGCTAAGCTCCTACAATGAGCAGTTCTTC | CASSEAGGALSSYNEQFF
NA | NA | TRBJ1-2 | TRBV7-2 | TGTGCCAGCAGCTTGGACGGACGGAGGGGACACTATGGCTACACCTTC | CASSLDGRRGHYGYTF
NA | few | TRBJ1-2 | TRBV10-3 | TGTGCCATCAGTGACGGGACCGCATCTAACTATGGCTACACCTTC | CAISDGTASNYGYTF
NA | NA | TRBJ1-1 | TRBV13 | TGTGCCAGCAGCTTAGGCGGGTTCGGGGATACTGAAGCTTTCTTT | CASSLGGFGDTEAFF
NA | once | TRBJ2-5 | TRBV30 | TGTGCCTGGAGTGTTCTGGAGTCGGAGACCCAGTACTTC | CAWSVLESETQYF
NA | NA | TRBJ1-2 | TRBV7-8 | TGTGCCAGCAGCTTAGCTCATTCGGCAGGCAAAGCTAACTATGGCTACACCTTC | CASSLAHSAGKANYGYTF
TRBD2 | many | TRBJ2-3 | TRBV25-1 | TGTGCCAGCAGCGAAGGGAGGGATCAATATTTT | CASSEGRDQYF
NA | few | TRBJ2-5 | TRBV4-1 | TGCGCCAGCAGCCACCCCCACAACGCGCAAGAGACCCAGTACTTC | CASSHPHNAQETQYF
NA | few | TRBJ2-1 | TRBV6-4 | TGTGCCAGCAGTTCAATTGGTACTCCGAATGAGCAGTTCTTC | CASSSIGTPNEQFF
TRBD1 | few | TRBJ2-7 | TRBV5-1 | TGCGCCAGCAGCTTGGGGGTATTGGACAGGGGGTACGAGCAGTACTTC | CASSLGVLDRGYEQYF
TRBD1 | NA | TRBJ2-7 | TRBV14 | TGTGCCAGCAGCCAAGTAGACAGGGGGCGCTTACAGCAGTACTTC | CASSQVDRGRLQQYF
NA | NA | TRBJ2-3 | TRBV18 | TGTGCCAGCTCACCTGATGGGACCGTAACGCAGTATTTT | CASSPDGTVTQYF